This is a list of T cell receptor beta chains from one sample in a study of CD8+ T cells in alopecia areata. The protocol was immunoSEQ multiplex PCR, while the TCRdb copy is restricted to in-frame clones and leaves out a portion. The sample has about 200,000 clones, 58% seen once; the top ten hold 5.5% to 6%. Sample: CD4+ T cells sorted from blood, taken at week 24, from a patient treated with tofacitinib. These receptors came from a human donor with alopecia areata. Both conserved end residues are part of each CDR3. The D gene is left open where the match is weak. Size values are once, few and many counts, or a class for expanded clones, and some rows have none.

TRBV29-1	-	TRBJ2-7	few	TGCAGCGTTGAATTAGGGAGCTCCTACGAGCAGTACTTC	CSVELGSSYEQYF
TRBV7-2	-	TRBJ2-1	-	TGTGCCAGCAGCTTATTTGCCCGGGGGTCCGGCTACAATGAGCAGTTCTTC	CASSLFARGSGYNEQFF
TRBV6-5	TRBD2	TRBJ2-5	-	TGTGCCAGCAGTAACAGCGGGGGGGCGGAGGAGACCCAGTACTTC	CASSNSGGAEETQYF
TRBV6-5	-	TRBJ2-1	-	TGTGCCAGCACCAGAGGGTCTATGGGGTACAATGAGCAGTTCTTC	CASTRGSMGYNEQFF
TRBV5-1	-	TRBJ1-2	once	TGCGCCAGCAGCTTGGAAGGGCCCGGCTACACCTTC	CASSLEGPGYTF
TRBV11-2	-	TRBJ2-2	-	TGTGCCAGCGGAAGAGCTTACAACACCGGGGAGCTGTTTTTT	CASGRAYNTGELFF
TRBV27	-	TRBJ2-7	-	TGTGCCAGCAGTCCTGTCGGCCCCCCCTACGAGCAGTACTTC	CASSPVGPPYEQYF
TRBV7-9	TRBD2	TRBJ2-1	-	TGTGCCAGCAGCTCCCCGACTAGCGGTCCCCAGGGGAATGAGCAGTTCTTC	CASSSPTSGPQGNEQFF
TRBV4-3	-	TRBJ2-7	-	TGCGCCAGCAGCCAAGCACAGGGAATCTACGAGCAGTACTTC	CASSQAQGIYEQYF
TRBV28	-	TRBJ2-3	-	TGTGCCAGCAGTTTTGGGGGGGCGGCGGATACGCAGTATTTT	CASSFGGAADTQYF
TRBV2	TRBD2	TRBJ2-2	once	TGTGCCAGCAGGGAAACTAGCGGGGGATCAACCGGGGAGCTGTTTTTT	CASRETSGGSTGELFF
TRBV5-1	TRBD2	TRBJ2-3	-	TGCGCCAGCAGCTTGGCGGGAGCGGGGGGCACAGATACGCAGTATTTT	CASSLAGAGGTDTQYF
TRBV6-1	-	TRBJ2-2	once	TGTGCCAGCAGTGAAGATTGGAACACCGGGGAGCTGTTTTTT	CASSEDWNTGELFF
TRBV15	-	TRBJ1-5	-	TGTGCCACCAGCAGAGAGGGGAATTACGGGGCCAGCAATCAGCCCCAGCATTTT	CATSREGNYGASNQPQHF
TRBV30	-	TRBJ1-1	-	TGTGCCTGGAGTGGTATGATGAACACTGAAGCTTTCTTT	CAWSGMMNTEAFF
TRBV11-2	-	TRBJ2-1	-	TGTGCCAGCAGCTTAGAATGGTCTAGCAATGAGCAGTTCTTC	CASSLEWSSNEQFF